This T cell receptor beta chain was sequenced during a study of blood T cell repertoires in COVID-19 (dated by TCRdb to 2020 to 2022). About the full investigation: Samples from collaborators originated in the United States, Italy and Spain and spanned both the acute and convalescent phases of COVID-19. The samples were drawn from the first 160 participants of the ongoing ImmuneRACE study and from some 1,300 subjects provided by 6 global collaborators. The material from the prospective study consisted of cDNA or gDNA derived from T cells, B-cell-depleted T cells, or PBMCs. The repertoires were made available in a free public database intended to serve as a resource for research on the immune response to SARS-CoV-2. Sample metadata almost always included a de-identified subject ID, COVID-19 status, age in years and sex. Where HLA class I and class II types were available, the types were taken from metadata supplied by the sample provider, not from assay-based typing. Deeply sampled blood TCRbeta repertoires from subjects exposed to, actively infected with, or recovered from COVID-19 were included in the dataset. Findings and caveats that apply to the study as a whole: Clinical and demographic metadata were provided uncurated, with the amount varying by source and participant.

There are 15 amino acids in the CDR3, from cysteine to phenylalanine inclusive. Solely the CDR3 DNA is kept, with 45 bases framed from the first base. From V the trimming removes 5 bases and from J it removes 6 bases, while the gene matches leave 9 bases of the junction unaccounted for. The germline V gene provides CDR1 SGHAT and CDR2 FQNNGV. TCRbeta CDR3 regions were amplified from genomic DNA by means of the immunoSEQ Assay, a bias-controlled multiplex PCR. The paper's processing steps were these. Within the assay, amplification of reference gene primers was used to estimate how many nucleated cells each sample contained. To quantify the absolute abundance of each unique TCRbeta CDR3 rearrangement, sequence reads were collapsed and filtered. Productive Simpson clonality was computed per sample as the square root of Simpson's diversity index over productive rearrangements. TCRdb holds this immuneACCESS table with in-frame rearrangements only. Some clones are missing; in checked studies, unresolved V genes explain under half, and the rest has no known cause. That table is the source of V, J and clone size, and D and trimming were worked out from the DNA. In all, the sample holds around 400,000 clones, and 83% of those were seen once. The ten largest account for approximately 5% of the sample.

For this clone: Its cognate antigen has yet to be identified. No base quality information exists; no much larger clone differs at one position.

Participants in the prospective study were enrolled through a virtual design, were aged 18 to 89 years, and lived in 24 United States geographic areas. Cohort assignment in the prospective study relied on participant-reported clinical history from a screening survey and a study questionnaire. For ImmuneRACE Cohort 3, a participant was defined as recovered based on two consecutive negative NP/OP PCR tests, clearance by a healthcare professional, or resolution of symptoms. In the prospective study, whole blood, serum and a nasopharyngeal or oropharyngeal swab were collected from each participant by mobile phlebotomists. Over a roughly 2-month period, participants in the prospective study had the option of providing additional blood draws and questionnaires. Blood samples from the prospective study were shipped frozen or at room temperature prior to DNA extraction.

Sequenced sample: PBMCs or T cells enriched from blood (not recorded which). Rearrangement joined TRBV11-2 to TRBJ2-3, and TRBD1 aligns with 9 junction nucleotides. The receptor was derived from a woman in her 50s who had recovered from COVID-19. The CDR3 here reads CASSPDRGWSDTQYF. The sequenced DNA: TGTGCCAGCAGCCCGGACAGGGGATGGTCCGATACGCAGTATTTT.